The sample holds many counts of the clone carrying this T cell receptor (beta chain). The antigen is undetermined. The data originate from a study of T-cell reconstitution after alpha-beta-depleted transplantation in children. Study results and caveats: After one year, T-cell counts and TCRbeta diversity mostly came from new T cells. In some patients, recipient T cells and intrathymic progenitors surviving conditioning explained high day-60 diversity.

The authors prepared the TCRbeta library with unique molecular identifiers. In TCRdb, the PCR reads were re-called with MiXCR into one record per CDR3 protein. The data hold nearly 200,000 distinct CDR3 sequences, with roughly 6.3% observed a single time. The sequencing used PBMCs, collected before TCRalphabeta/CD19-depleted stem cell transplant. The sequence came from a girl under two years old with combined immunodeficiency, due to receive a stem cell transplant.

CDR3 nucleotide sequence: TGTGCCAGCAGTCTAGGGGGGGCCTACACCGGGGAGCTGTTTTTT. The encoded protein is CASSLGGAYTGELFF. V and J are TRBV27 and TRBJ2-2; TRBD2 is a possible D gene (7 bases). Germline V gene data show CDR1 as MNHEY and CDR2 as SMNVEV (reference sequence). This CDR3 has 15 amino acids. Trimming left V 5 bases short and J 3 bases short, with 13 bases between.